The TCR beta chain under discussion was sequenced for a study of human thymus T cells. Germline loops: CDR1 MNHNS, CDR2 SASEGT. This CDR3 spans 14 amino acids. Trimming took 7 bases from V and 1 from J; bases not matched to a gene: 3. The method was immunoSEQ multiplex PCR; TCRdb's version includes in-frame clones alone and lacks a portion of them. The sample has tens of thousands of clones, roughly 95% seen once. Thymus pieces cut out during corrective heart surgery were the tissue that was used. The chain recombines TRBV6-1 with TRBJ1-1, with TRBD1 matching over 10 bases. The clonotype originates from a girl in the first two years of life with a congenital heart defect but otherwise immunologically healthy. Sequenced: thymus tissue. CDR3 nucleotide sequence: TGTGCCAGCACTAGACAGGGGGCGAACACTGAAGCTTTCTTT. Translated, it gives CASTRQGANTEAFF.